This T cell receptor (beta chain) was recorded in a study of post-analysis software for immune sequencing data. Study results and caveats: Patients had higher frequencies than controls of roughly 5 TRBV segments, including TRBV5-6, TRBV5-1 and TRBV20-1.

Each TCR beta cDNA library carried unique molecular identifiers. TCRdb ran MiXCR on the PCR reads and lists one entry per CDR3 protein. The table has hundreds of thousands of distinct CDR3 sequences, roughly three fifths seen once. Germline loops: CDR1 MNHEY, CDR2 SVGEGT. This CDR3 has 15 amino acids. With 5 bases removed from V and 3 bases from J, the gap between germline ends came to 17 bases. This clonotype was found a few times. The antigen is undetermined. This TCR was sampled from a girl aged 2 to 10 with multiple sclerosis. The sample comprised blood. V is TRBV6-2 or TRBV6-3 and J is TRBJ2-7; possible D gene TRBD2, 5 bases. CDR3 DNA: TGTGCCAGCAGTCCGGCGGGCAACGGTCGCTACGAGCAGTACTTC. Its protein is CASSPAGNGRYEQYF.